This T cell receptor beta chain is from a study of cytomegalovirus exposure and HLA in healthy donors. On this clone: Its cognate antigen is unknown.

The CDR3 sequence is 17 residues long. Germline-derived CDR1 and CDR2 are SGHTA and FQGNSA. This PCR relied on a set of 60 Vbeta primers and 13 Jbeta primers. Sequenced by immunoSEQ multiplex PCR; TCRdb stores in-frame clones only, minus some. In the table there are roughly 130,000 clones, about 73% of which are singletons. Study-level results: Later analysis suggested most CMV-associated TCR beta chains were HLA-restricted. Presence/absence analyses assumed roughly uniform sequencing depth across donors. Confirmation was obtained in vitro that three CMV-associated chains are specific for CMV antigens.

Samples came from healthy bone marrow donors. The sample was PBMCs. This TCR derives from a woman between 50 and 59 years old in good health and CMV-seropositive. The V gene is TRBV7-2, the J gene TRBJ2-5, with D tentatively TRBD2 (6 bases). The J call is doubtful: the DNA matches TRBJ2-7 better. The CDR3, as DNA: TGTGCCAGCAGCGCGGGCAGCGGGTCCTCCGCGCCCTACGAGCAGTACTTC. This gives the protein CASSAGSGSSAPYEQYF.